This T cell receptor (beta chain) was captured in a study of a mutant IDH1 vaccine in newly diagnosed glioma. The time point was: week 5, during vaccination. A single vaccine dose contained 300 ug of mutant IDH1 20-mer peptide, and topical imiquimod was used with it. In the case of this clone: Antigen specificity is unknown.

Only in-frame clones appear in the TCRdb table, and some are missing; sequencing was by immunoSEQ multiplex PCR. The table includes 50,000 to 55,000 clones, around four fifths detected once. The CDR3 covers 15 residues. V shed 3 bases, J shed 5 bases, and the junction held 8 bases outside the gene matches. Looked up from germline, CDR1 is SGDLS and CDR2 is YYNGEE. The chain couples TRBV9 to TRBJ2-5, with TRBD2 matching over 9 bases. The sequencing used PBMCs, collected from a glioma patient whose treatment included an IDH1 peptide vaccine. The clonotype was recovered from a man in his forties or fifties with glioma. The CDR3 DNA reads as TGTGCCAGCAGCGCCACAGCGGGGGGAGTTGAGACCCAGTACTTC. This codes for CASSATAGGVETQYF.